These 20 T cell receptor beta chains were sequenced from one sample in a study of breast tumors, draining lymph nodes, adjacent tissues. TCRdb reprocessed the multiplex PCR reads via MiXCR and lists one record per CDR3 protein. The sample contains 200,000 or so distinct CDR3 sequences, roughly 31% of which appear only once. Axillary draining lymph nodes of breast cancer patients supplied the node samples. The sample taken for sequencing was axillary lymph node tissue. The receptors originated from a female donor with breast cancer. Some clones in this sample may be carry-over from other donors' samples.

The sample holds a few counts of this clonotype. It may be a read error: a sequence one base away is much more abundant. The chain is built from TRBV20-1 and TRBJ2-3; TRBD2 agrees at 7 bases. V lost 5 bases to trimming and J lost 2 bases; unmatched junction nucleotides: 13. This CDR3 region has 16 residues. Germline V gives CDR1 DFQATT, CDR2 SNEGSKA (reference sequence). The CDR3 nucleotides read TGCAGTGCTTGGGGGGGTGGATCGGCACTCACAGATACGCAGTATTTT. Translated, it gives CSAWGGGSALTDTQYF.

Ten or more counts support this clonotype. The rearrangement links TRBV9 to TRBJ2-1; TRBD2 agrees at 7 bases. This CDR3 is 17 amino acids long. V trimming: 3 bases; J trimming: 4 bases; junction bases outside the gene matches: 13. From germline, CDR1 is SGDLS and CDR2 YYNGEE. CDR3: CASSESLGGDLYNEQFF. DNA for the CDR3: TGTGCCAGCAGCGAGTCCCTTGGGGGGGATCTATACAATGAGCAGTTCTTC.

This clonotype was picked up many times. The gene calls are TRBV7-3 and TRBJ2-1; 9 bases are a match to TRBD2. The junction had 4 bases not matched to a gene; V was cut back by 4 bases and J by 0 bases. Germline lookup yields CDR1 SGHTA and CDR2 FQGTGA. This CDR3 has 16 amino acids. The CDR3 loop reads CASSSAGGSSYNEQFF. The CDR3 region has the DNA TGTGCCAGCAGCTCAGCGGGGGGCAGCTCCTACAATGAGCAGTTCTTC.

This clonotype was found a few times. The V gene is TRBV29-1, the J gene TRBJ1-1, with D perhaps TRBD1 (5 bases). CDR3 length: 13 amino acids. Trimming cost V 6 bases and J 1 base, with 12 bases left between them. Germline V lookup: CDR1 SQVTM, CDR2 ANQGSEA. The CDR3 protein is CSVRGLANTEAFF. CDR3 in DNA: TGCAGCGTGAGGGGACTGGCGAACACTGAAGCTTTCTTT.

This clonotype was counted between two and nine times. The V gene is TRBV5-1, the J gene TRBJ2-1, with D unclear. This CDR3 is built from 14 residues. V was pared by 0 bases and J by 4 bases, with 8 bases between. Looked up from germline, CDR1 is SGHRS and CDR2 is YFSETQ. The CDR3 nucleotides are TGCGCCAGCAGCTTGGAGGGCAGATACAATGAGCAGTTCTTC. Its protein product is CASSLEGRYNEQFF.

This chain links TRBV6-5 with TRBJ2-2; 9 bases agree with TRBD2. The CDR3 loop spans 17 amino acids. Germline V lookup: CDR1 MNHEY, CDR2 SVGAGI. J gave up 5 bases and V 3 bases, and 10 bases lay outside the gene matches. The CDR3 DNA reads TGTGCCAGCAGTTATTCCGGGACTAGCCGAAGGACCGGGGAGCTGTTTTTT. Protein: CASSYSGTSRRTGELFF.

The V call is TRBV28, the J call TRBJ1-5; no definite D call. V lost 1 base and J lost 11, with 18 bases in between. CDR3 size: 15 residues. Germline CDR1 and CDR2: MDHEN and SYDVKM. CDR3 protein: CASSLYSGSTRSQHF. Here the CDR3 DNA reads TGTGCCAGCAGTTTATACAGTGGATCCACCCGTTCCCAGCATTTT.

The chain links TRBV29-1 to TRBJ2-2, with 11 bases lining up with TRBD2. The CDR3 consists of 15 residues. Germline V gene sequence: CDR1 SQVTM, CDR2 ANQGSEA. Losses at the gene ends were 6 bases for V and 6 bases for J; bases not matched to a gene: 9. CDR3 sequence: CSVSLAGGPAGELFF. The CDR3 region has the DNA TGCAGCGTCTCTTTAGCGGGAGGGCCCGCCGGGGAGCTGTTTTTT.

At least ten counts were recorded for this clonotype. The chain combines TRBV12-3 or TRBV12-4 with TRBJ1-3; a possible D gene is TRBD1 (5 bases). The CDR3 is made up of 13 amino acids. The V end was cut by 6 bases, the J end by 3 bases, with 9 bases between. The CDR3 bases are TGTGCCAGCAGCCCCGACAGTGGAAACACCATATATTTT. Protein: CASSPDSGNTIYF.

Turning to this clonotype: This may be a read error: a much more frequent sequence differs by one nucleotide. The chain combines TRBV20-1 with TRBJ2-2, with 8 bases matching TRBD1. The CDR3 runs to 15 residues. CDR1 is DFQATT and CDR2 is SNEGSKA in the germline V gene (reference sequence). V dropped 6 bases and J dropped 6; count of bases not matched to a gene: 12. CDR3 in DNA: TGCAGTGCCCTGGGGAGGACAGGGACGGCCGGGGAGCTGTTTTTT. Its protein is CSALGRTGTAGELFF.

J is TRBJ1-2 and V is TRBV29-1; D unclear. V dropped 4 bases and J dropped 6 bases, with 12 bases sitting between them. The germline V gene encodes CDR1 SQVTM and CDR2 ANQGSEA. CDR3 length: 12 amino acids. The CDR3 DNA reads TGCAGCGTTGTTTACAACGCTGATGGCTACACCTTC. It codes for CSVVYNADGYTF.

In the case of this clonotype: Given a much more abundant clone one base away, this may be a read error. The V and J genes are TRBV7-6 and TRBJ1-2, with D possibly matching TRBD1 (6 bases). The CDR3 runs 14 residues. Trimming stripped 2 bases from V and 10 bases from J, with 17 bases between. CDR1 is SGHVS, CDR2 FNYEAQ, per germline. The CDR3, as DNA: TGTGCCAGCAGCTTAACGACAGGCCCCCATGACTACACCTTC. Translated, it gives CASSLTTGPHDYTF.

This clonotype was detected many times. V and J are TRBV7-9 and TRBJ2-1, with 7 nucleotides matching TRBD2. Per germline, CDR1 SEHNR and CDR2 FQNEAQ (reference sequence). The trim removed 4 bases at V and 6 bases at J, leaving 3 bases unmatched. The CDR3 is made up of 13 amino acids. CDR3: CASSSPSGNEQFF. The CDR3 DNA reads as TGTGCCAGCAGCTCTCCTAGCGGCAATGAGCAGTTCTTC.

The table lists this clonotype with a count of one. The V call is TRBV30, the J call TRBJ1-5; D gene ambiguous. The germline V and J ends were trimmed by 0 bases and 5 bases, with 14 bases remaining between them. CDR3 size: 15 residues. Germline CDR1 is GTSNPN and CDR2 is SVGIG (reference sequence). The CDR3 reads CAWSVPLVGDQPQHF. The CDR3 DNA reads TGTGCCTGGAGTGTCCCGCTCGTCGGAGATCAGCCCCAGCATTTT.

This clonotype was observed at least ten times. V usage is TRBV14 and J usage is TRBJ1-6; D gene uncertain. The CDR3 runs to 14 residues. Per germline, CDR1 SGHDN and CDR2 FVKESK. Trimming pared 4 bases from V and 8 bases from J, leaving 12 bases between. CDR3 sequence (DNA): TGTGCCAGCAGCCCCTCGACCTTTGATTCACCCCTCCACTTT. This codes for CASSPSTFDSPLHF.

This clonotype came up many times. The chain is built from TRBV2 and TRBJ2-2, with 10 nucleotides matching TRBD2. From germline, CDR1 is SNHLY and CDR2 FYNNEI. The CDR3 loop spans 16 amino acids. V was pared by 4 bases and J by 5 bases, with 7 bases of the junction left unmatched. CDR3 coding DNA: TGTGCCAGCAGTGTTGAAGCGGGGGGGTTGACCGGGGAGCTGTTTTTT. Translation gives CASSVEAGGLTGELFF.

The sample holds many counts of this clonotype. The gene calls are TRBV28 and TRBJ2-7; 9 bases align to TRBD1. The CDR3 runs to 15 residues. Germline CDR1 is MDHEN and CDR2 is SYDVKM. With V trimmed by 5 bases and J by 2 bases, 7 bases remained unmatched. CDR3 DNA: TGTGCCAGCAGTGCTAGGGACAGGGTTGCCTACGAGCAGTACTTC. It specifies CASSARDRVAYEQYF.

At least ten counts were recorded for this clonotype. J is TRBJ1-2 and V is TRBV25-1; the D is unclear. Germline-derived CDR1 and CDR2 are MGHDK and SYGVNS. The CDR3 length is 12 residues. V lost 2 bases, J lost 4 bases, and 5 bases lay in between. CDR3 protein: CASSESGYGYTF. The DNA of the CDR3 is TGTGCCAGCAGTGAAAGCGGCTATGGCTACACCTTC.

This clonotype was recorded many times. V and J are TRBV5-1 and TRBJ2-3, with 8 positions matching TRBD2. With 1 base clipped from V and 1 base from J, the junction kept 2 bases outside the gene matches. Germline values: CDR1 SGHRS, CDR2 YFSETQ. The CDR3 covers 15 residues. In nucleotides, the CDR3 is TGCGCCAGCAGCTTGACCGGGAGGGGCACAGATACGCAGTATTTT. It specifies CASSLTGRGTDTQYF.

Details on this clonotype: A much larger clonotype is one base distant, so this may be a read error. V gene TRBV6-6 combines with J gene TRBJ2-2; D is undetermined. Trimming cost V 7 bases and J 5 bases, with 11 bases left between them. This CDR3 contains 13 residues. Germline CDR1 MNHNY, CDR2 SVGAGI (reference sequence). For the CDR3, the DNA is TGTGCCAGCATCAGGAGTGGGACCGGGGAGCTGTTTTTT. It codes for CASIRSGTGELFF.